These 8 T cell receptor beta chains came from one sample sequenced in a study of regulatory T cells in long-lasting Graves disease. Time point in this sample: newly diagnosed GD, antithyroid drugs for less than 3 months. PBMCs provided the RNA from which the TCR library was made. To make TCR beta libraries, researchers used iRepertoire HTBI primers and Arm-PCR of CDR3 regions. TCRdb reprocessed the multiplex PCR reads with MiXCR, giving one entry per CDR3 protein. Among 350,000 to 500,000 distinct CDR3 sequences, about 15% were seen once, and the ten largest hold approximately 19%. The sample was also reused in another study, on T cells in Graves' hyperthyroidism and ophthalmopathy.

Sequenced material: peripheral blood mononuclear cells (PBMCs), taken at new diagnosis, from a patient treated with antithyroid drugs. The receptor source for this set is a woman in her fifties or sixties with Graves disease.

The chain has TRBV5-1 and TRBJ2-1, with D unclear. The CDR3 has 13 residues. Germline V gene lookup returns CDR1 SGHRS and CDR2 YFSETQ. V lost 0 bases, J lost 6 bases, and 7 bases lay in between. CDR3 DNA: TGCGCCAGCAGCTTGGACAGACCCAATGAGCAGTTCTTC. Translating gives CASSLDRPNEQFF.

The chain recombines TRBV20-1 with TRBJ1-2; D possibly corresponds to TRBD1 (5 bases). Trimming left V 0 bases short and J 8 bases short, with 16 bases between. Germline CDR1 is DFQATT and CDR2 is SNEGSKA (reference sequence). The CDR3 is made up of 14 amino acids. The CDR3 region is CSARDRSGSGGYTF. In nucleotides, the CDR3 is TGCAGTGCTAGAGATCGGTCAGGGAGTGGGGGCTACACCTTC.

This clonotype was counted at least ten times. The chain joins TRBV5-1 to TRBJ2-7; 9 nucleotides align to TRBD1. J was trimmed by 1 base and V by 0 bases; bases with no gene match: 2. Per germline, CDR1 SGHRS and CDR2 YFSETQ. This CDR3 has 15 amino acids. The CDR3 DNA sequence: TGCGCCAGCAGCTTGGGGGGGACAGGGTCCTACGAGCAGTACTTC. Translation: CASSLGGTGSYEQYF.

This clonotype was detected ten times or more. This rearrangement joins TRBV6-2 or TRBV6-3 to TRBJ2-7; D is unresolved. Germline CDR1 and CDR2: MNHEY and SVGEGT. The ends were cut back, 4 bases at V and 3 bases at J, with 10 bases in the middle. The CDR3 length is 13 residues. The CDR3 DNA follows: TGTGCCAGCAGTTCCGACCCGGACTACGAGCAGTACTTC. It translates to CASSSDPDYEQYF.

This clonotype was counted many times. The gene calls are TRBV11-2 and TRBJ2-5; D is ambiguous. Between the trimmed V and J ends, which lost 0 bases and 8 bases, there was a span of 19 bases. The length of the CDR3 is 16 residues. CDR1 is SGHAT and CDR2 is FQNNGV in the germline V gene. This chain's CDR3 is CASSLDEPRGKRTQYF. The CDR3 coding sequence is TGTGCCAGCAGCTTAGACGAGCCACGTGGCAAGAGAACCCAGTACTTC.

This clonotype was detected many times. The J gene is TRBJ1-1, the V gene TRBV9, with D unclear. Germline assignment: CDR1 SGDLS and CDR2 YYNGEE. Trimming took 0 bases from V and 1 from J, leaving 7 bases between them. The CDR3 has 14 amino acids. The DNA for the CDR3 is TGTGCCAGCAGCGTAGAAAGCGGGAACACTGAAGCTTTCTTT. The encoded protein is CASSVESGNTEAFF. Drawing the rest from reference TRBV9 and TRBJ1-1, the complete variable domain is DSGVTQTPKHLITATGQRVTLRCSPRSGDLSVYWYQQSLDQGLQFLIQYYNGEERAKGNILERFSAQQFPDLHSELNLSSLELGDSALYFCASSVESGNTEAFFGQGTRLTVV.

This clonotype was seen repeatedly, ten times or more. J is TRBJ2-3 and V is TRBV7-2, with D perhaps being TRBD1 or TRBD2 (8 bases each). Germline CDR1 SGHTA, CDR2 FQGNSA. There are 15 residues in the CDR3. V shed 6 bases and J shed 9 bases, with 22 bases lying between them. The CDR3 nucleotides are TGTGCCAGCAGTTCAACTAGCGGTGCAGGGGGCACGCAGTATTTT. It codes for CASSSTSGAGGTQYF.

The chain couples TRBV3-1 to TRBJ2-7; D may be TRBD1 (7 bases). Germline V gene data show CDR1 as LGHDT and CDR2 as YNNKEL (reference sequence). V was trimmed by 6 bases and J by 6 bases, leaving 12 bases between them. This CDR3 is 12 amino acids long. This chain's CDR3 is CASRPQGGEQYF. The CDR3 nucleotides are TGTGCCAGCAGACCCCAGGGGGGCGAGCAGTACTTC.